Described below is a single T cell receptor beta chain sequence and its context. Antigen specificity is unknown. Via 5' RACE with UMI labels, TRB cDNA libraries were prepared. From its re-call of the 5' RACE reads, TCRdb lists each CDR3 protein once, without DNA. This sample's table reports around 60,000 distinct CDR3 sequences. This sample was taken from a study of CXCR3-negative and CXCR3-positive naive CD8 T cells. Findings and caveats of the study: Across naive subsets, surface CD5 expression was comparable, and TCR strength was inferred from properties of the TRB CDR3.

CD45RO-CCR7+CD27+CD95- cells counted as naive CD8+ T cells. Germline V gene data show CDR1 as SEHNR and CDR2 as FQNEAQ (reference sequence). The CDR3 is 12 amino acids. The clonotype comes from a human donor in good health. Some clones in this sample may be carry-over from other donors' samples. V gene TRBV7-9 combines with J gene TRBJ2-3. Sample: naive CXCR3- CD8+ T cells from blood. Stated subset: CD45RO-CCR7+CD27+CD95- naive CD8+ T cells lacking CXCR3 (TNR3-). CDR3 in amino acids: CASSLGSNTQYF.